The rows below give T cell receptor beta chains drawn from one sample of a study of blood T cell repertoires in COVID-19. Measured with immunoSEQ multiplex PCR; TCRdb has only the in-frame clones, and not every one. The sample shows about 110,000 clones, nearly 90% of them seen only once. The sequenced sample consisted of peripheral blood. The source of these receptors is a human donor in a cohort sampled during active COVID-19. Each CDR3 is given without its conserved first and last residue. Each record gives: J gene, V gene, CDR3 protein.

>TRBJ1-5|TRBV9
ASSAIGEGNQPQH
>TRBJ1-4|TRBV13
ASSPRPGLTEKLF
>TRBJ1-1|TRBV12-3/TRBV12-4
ASSVGLETEAF
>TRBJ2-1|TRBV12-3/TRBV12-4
ASSLGGWNEQF
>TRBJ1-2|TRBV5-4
ASSPGQSYGYT
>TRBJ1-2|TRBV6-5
ASSTGQGGYGYT
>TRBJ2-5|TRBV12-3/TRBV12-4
ASSFLETQY
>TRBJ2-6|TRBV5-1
ASSMDGNSGANVLT
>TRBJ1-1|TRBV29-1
SVVIRGQDTEAF
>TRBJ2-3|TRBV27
ASSLYRMTDTQY
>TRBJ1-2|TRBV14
ASSQDRYGYT
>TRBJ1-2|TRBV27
ASSFRTGVDGYT
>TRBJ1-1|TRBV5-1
ASSPRLIGTEAF
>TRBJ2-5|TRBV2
ASSGVRGGRETQY
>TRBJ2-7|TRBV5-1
ASSLGEIGSYEQY
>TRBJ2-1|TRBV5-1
ASSSGQGARYDEQF
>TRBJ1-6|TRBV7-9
ASSPGQSFSPLH
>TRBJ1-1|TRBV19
ASSILENTEAF
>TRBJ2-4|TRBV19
ASSIDPTGGIAKNIQY
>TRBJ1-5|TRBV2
ATSPGVNQPQH
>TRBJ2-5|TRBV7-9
ASSLGDSVQETQY
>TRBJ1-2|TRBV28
ASTGGRGYT
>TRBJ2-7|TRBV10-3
ATSSGTGVGYEQY
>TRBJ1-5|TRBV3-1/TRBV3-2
ASSQGGFQPQH
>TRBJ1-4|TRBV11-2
ASSFRTGGEKLF
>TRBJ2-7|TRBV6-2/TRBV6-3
ASSLRENSYEQY